The 29 T cell receptor beta chains in this list originate from one sample, sequenced in a study of T-cell memory formation after mild COVID-19. One entry per CDR3 protein, called by TCRdb with MiXCR from the 5' RACE reads. Found here are 450,000 to 650,000 distinct CDR3 sequences, around 20% of them singletons; the top ten hold about 12%. The specimen sequenced was PBMCs or a T cell subset sorted from them (not recorded which). The receptors originated from an adult woman who had mild COVID-19 (a few samples of this study predate the infection). Cell type and time point are not known.

The V gene is TRBV9, the J gene TRBJ2-2; 7 bases line up with TRBD2. Germline CDR1 reads SGDLS; CDR2 reads YYNGEE. CDR3 size: 18 residues. V lost 0 bases and J lost 5; bases outside the gene matches: 13. CDR3 residues: CASSVVPSVGGGTGELFF. In DNA, the CDR3 is TGTGCCAGCAGCGTAGTACCGTCCGTTGGGGGAGGGACCGGGGAGCTGTTTTTT.

This clonotype was observed a few times. This chain connects TRBV5-1 to TRBJ2-5; 8 positions match TRBD1. V lost 0 bases to trimming and J lost 1 base; unmatched junction nucleotides: 5. Per germline, CDR1 SGHRS and CDR2 YFSETQ. The CDR3 sequence is 16 residues long. CDR3 protein: CASSLGGQGGQETQYF. Here the CDR3 DNA reads TGCGCCAGCAGCTTGGGCGGACAGGGAGGCCAAGAGACCCAGTACTTC.

The sample holds one count of this clonotype. The chain couples TRBV29-1 to TRBJ1-5; tentatively, D is TRBD1 (6 bases). Germline loops: CDR1 SQVTM, CDR2 ANQGSEA. The V gene lost 2 bases and the J gene lost 7 bases, with 21 bases spanning the gap. This CDR3 is built from 16 residues. The CDR3: CSVELPGGTSGQPQHF. The CDR3 coding sequence is TGCAGCGTTGAATTACCCGGCGGGACATCGGGCCAGCCCCAGCATTTT.

This chain uses TRBV7-8 with TRBJ2-5; D may be TRBD2 (5 bases). Germline CDR1 is SGHVS and CDR2 is FQNEAQ. V lost 5 bases, J lost 0 bases, and 13 bases lay in between. This CDR3 is 15 amino acids long. The CDR3 region has the DNA TGTGCCAGCAGCCCCATTGAGCGGTACCAAGAGACCCAGTACTTC. Protein sequence: CASSPIERYQETQYF.

This clonotype turned up a few times. The V gene is TRBV5-6, the J gene TRBJ2-2, with 8 positions matching TRBD1. Trimming at V came to 0 bases and at J to 1 base, leaving 2 bases not matched to a gene. Germline CDR1 reads SGHDT; CDR2 reads YYEEEE. This CDR3 has 16 amino acids. CDR3 amino acids: CASSLAQGVNTGELFF. DNA for the CDR3: TGTGCCAGCAGCTTGGCACAGGGGGTGAACACCGGGGAGCTGTTTTTT.

The gene calls are TRBV14 and TRBJ2-7; no clear D. Deletions cut 1 base from V and 5 bases from J, with 9 bases between. CDR1 SGHDN and CDR2 FVKESK come from the germline V gene. The CDR3 is 13 amino acids. The DNA for the CDR3 is TGTGCCAGCAGCCAAGGATCGGGTCACGAGCAGTACTTC. This encodes CASSQGSGHEQYF.

This clonotype has only a few counts. An end of the junction does not agree with germline; a read error may underlie this. CDR3 amino acids: CASSPSGGSSQPQHF. CDR3 coding DNA: TGCGCCAGCAGCCCCTCGGGAGGGAGCAGTCAGCCCCAGCATTTT. J is TRBJ1-5 and V is TRBV5-1; D is unclear. Germline CDR1 SGHRS, CDR2 YFSETQ. The CDR3 is made up of 15 amino acids.

The rearrangement links TRBV4-1 to TRBJ2-3; D could derive from TRBD1 or TRBD2 (5 bases each). Trimming removed 4 bases at V and 4 bases at J, with 15 bases between. The CDR3 length is 15 residues. CDR1 and CDR2 from the germline V gene are MGHRA and YSYEKL. In DNA form, the CDR3 reads TGCGCCAGCAGCCCCTATGAGAGGGGTGCAGATACGCAGTATTTT. Translation: CASSPYERGADTQYF.

V is TRBV7-6 and J is TRBJ2-5, with 7 positions matching TRBD1. The CDR3 sequence is 13 residues long. V dropped 5 bases and J dropped 3; count of bases not matched to a gene: 3. CDR1 SGHVS and CDR2 FNYEAQ come from the germline V gene. The CDR3 DNA reads as TGTGCCAGCAGCACCGGGACAGAAGAGACCCAGTACTTC. It is translated as CASSTGTEETQYF.

This rearrangement joins TRBV5-1 to TRBJ2-7; 8 bases fit TRBD2. The CDR3 sequence is 16 residues long. V shed 4 bases and J 0 bases; nucleotides not matched to a gene: 9. Germline CDR1 is SGHRS and CDR2 is YFSETQ. The CDR3 here is CASSPAGGTLSYEQYF. CDR3 bases: TGCGCCAGCAGCCCCGCGGGGGGCACGCTCTCCTACGAGCAGTACTTC.

The rearrangement links TRBV6-6 to TRBJ2-7; D gene ambiguous. V was pared by 4 bases and J by 5 bases, with 18 bases between. Germline loops: CDR1 MNHNY, CDR2 SVGAGI (reference sequence). This CDR3 is built from 15 residues. The CDR3 sequence: CASSFYGFGPDEQYF. The CDR3 DNA sequence: TGTGCCAGCAGTTTCTACGGCTTTGGGCCGGACGAGCAGTACTTC.

The chain uses TRBV15 and TRBJ2-7; weak D call: TRBD1 (6 bases). V lost 1 base and J 3 bases, leaving 13 bases between the germline ends. Germline CDR1 is LNHNV and CDR2 is YYDKDF (reference sequence). CDR3 length: 15 amino acids. The CDR3 spells CATSRAILDSYEQYF. Written as DNA, the CDR3 is TGTGCCACCAGCAGAGCTATATTGGACAGCTACGAGCAGTACTTC.

Only a few counts were recorded for this clonotype. This sequence joins TRBV20-1 and TRBJ2-3; D tentatively fits TRBD1 or TRBD2 (5 bases each). CDR3 length: 15 amino acids. V lost 6 bases and J 2 bases, leaving 18 bases between the germline ends. Looked up from germline, CDR1 is DFQATT and CDR2 is SNEGSKA (reference sequence). CDR3 sequence (DNA): TGCAGTGCCCGAGCCGAGGGGCGGTACACAGATACGCAGTATTTT. Translated, it gives CSARAEGRYTDTQYF.

The rearrangement uses TRBV12-3 or TRBV12-4 and TRBJ2-3, with 8 bases identical to TRBD2. The CDR3 has 15 amino acids. The ends lost 3 bases at V and 4 bases at J; junction bases unmatched: 6. This CDR3 reads CASSLSSGYPDTQYF. The CDR3 DNA is TGTGCCAGCAGTTTGTCTAGCGGGTACCCAGATACGCAGTATTTT.

About this clonotype itself: The junction departs from the called germline gene at one end, perhaps through a read error. The rearrangement links TRBV7-9 to TRBJ2-3, with a weak D call TRBD2 (6 bases). CDR3 length: 20 residues. CDR1 is SEHNR and CDR2 is FQNEAQ in the germline V gene (reference sequence). The CDR3 DNA sequence: TGTGCCAGCAGATTAGAGTGGTCCCCTCAAGAAGGACTAAGCACAGATACGCAGTATTTT. Its translation is CASRLEWSPQEGLSTDTQYF.

The chain joins TRBV7-9 to TRBJ2-3; D unclear. Per germline, CDR1 SEHNR and CDR2 FQNEAQ (reference sequence). The CDR3 is 12 amino acids. V lost 4 bases and J 5 bases, leaving 7 bases between the germline ends. The CDR3 DNA is TGTGCCAGCAGCTCGACCGGAGATACGCAGTATTTT. It encodes CASSSTGDTQYF.

V gene TRBV7-3 combines with J gene TRBJ2-1; 8 bases match TRBD1. Germline lookup yields CDR1 SGHTA and CDR2 FQGTGA. The CDR3 totals 15 residues. V lost 5 bases to trimming and J lost 3 bases; unmatched junction nucleotides: 6. CDR3 DNA sequence: TGTGCCAGCAGCCTGGACAGGGCCGTCTACAATGAGCAGTTCTTC. Translation: CASSLDRAVYNEQFF.

This sequence joins TRBV19 and TRBJ2-3; tentatively, D is TRBD1 (6 bases). Germline assignment: CDR1 LNHDA and CDR2 SQIVND (reference sequence). Trimming left V 5 bases short and J 4 bases short, with 19 bases between. The length of the CDR3 is 16 residues. For the CDR3, the DNA is TGTGCCAGTAGTCGTCTAGCAGGGGATGGTTCAGATACGCAGTATTTT. Residues: CASSRLAGDGSDTQYF. The full variable domain, its missing parts supplied by reference TRBV19 and TRBJ2-3, is DGGITQSPKYLFRKEGQNVTLSCEQNLNHDAMYWYRQDPGQGLRLIYYSQIVNDFQKGDIAEGYSVSREKKESFPLTVTSAQKNPTAFYLCASSRLAGDGSDTQYFGPGTRLTVL.

The chain joins TRBV7-9 to TRBJ2-5; D perhaps matches TRBD2 (7 bases). Germline assignment: CDR1 SEHNR and CDR2 FQNEAQ (reference sequence). With 6 bases removed from V and 5 bases from J, the gap between germline ends came to 22 bases. The CDR3 sequence is 16 residues long. CDR3 loop: CASSIPPGGVRETQYF. The CDR3 DNA follows: TGTGCCAGCAGTATCCCTCCGGGGGGCGTCCGGGAGACCCAGTACTTC.

This clonotype has more than one count but fewer than ten. The chain carries TRBV18 and TRBJ2-1, with 13 bases matching TRBD2. Germline V CDR1 and CDR2: KGHSH, LQKENI. Trimming at V came to 3 bases and at J to 0 bases, leaving 5 bases not matched to a gene. The CDR3 consists of 18 residues. CDR3 nucleotide sequence: TGTGCCAGCTCACCCCCGGGACTAGCGGGGCCCTCCTACAATGAGCAGTTCTTC. Its translation is CASSPPGLAGPSYNEQFF.

The J gene is TRBJ2-1, the V gene TRBV4-3; 7 bases line up with TRBD1. Per germline, CDR1 LGHNA and CDR2 YSLEER. V lost 1 base to trimming and J lost 5 bases; unmatched junction nucleotides: 11. This CDR3 has 17 residues. Here the CDR3 reads CASSQVGRGGADNEQFF. The DNA for the CDR3 is TGCGCCAGCAGCCAAGTGGGTCGAGGGGGCGCCGACAATGAGCAGTTCTTC.

This clonotype was found a few times. A much bigger clone sits one base away, suggesting this may be a read error. The V call is TRBV2, the J call TRBJ2-7, with D hard to call. Trimming shortened V by 4 bases and J by 2 bases, and 3 bases separated the two germline ends. The germline gives CDR1 SNHLY, CDR2 FYNNEI. This CDR3 region has 11 residues. This CDR3 reads CASSAPYEQYF. CDR3 in DNA: TGTGCCAGCAGTGCCCCCTACGAGCAGTACTTC.

The chain is built from TRBV27 and TRBJ2-7; the match to TRBD1 covers 8 bases. V shed 2 bases, J shed 2 bases, and the junction held 8 bases outside the gene matches. The V gene's germline CDR1 is MNHEY and CDR2 SMNVEV (reference sequence). The length of the CDR3 is 16 residues. CDR3 protein: CASSLLGGRGPYEQYF. The CDR3 nucleotides read TGTGCCAGCAGTTTACTTGGGGGCAGGGGGCCCTACGAGCAGTACTTC.

This sequence joins TRBV6-1 and TRBJ2-1; unclear D gene. The CDR3 consists of 12 residues. Trimming took off 6 bases at V and 7 bases at J, with 10 bases between the two ends. Germline CDR1 MNHNS, CDR2 SASEGT. The CDR3 is CASSIYGNEQFF. DNA of the CDR3: TGTGCCAGCAGCATATACGGGAATGAGCAGTTCTTC.

This chain links TRBV19 with TRBJ2-6; 8 bases are shared with TRBD1. The J segment lost 5 bases and the V segment lost 5 bases, leaving 17 bases of the junction unmatched. The CDR3 has 19 residues. Germline CDR1 LNHDA, CDR2 SQIVND (reference sequence). CDR3 sequence: CASSGIRDRKGLRANVLTF. The CDR3, as DNA: TGTGCCAGTAGTGGGATTAGGGACAGGAAAGGTCTGAGGGCCAACGTCCTGACTTTC.

The chain joins TRBV5-1 to TRBJ1-3, with 9 bases lining up with TRBD1. V shed 4 bases and J 1 base; nucleotides not matched to a gene: 6. The CDR3 contains 16 residues. Germline CDR1 is SGHRS and CDR2 is YFSETQ. The CDR3 DNA is TGCGCCAGCAGCACTACCGGGACAGGGTCTGGAAACACCATATATTTT. Translating gives CASSTTGTGSGNTIYF.

The chain is built from TRBV7-9 and TRBJ2-5; the D is unclear. V was clipped by 1 base and J by 10 bases, with 13 bases between them. Per germline, CDR1 SEHNR and CDR2 FQNEAQ (reference sequence). The CDR3 loop spans 13 amino acids. The CDR3 loop is CASSLVGERNQYF. DNA of the CDR3: TGTGCCAGCAGCTTAGTGGGCGAACGGAACCAGTACTTC.

The chain carries TRBV5-1 and TRBJ2-3, with D tentatively TRBD2 (6 bases). CDR3 length: 15 residues. CDR1 is SGHRS and CDR2 is YFSETQ in the germline V gene. V dropped 2 bases and J dropped 4 bases, with 14 bases sitting between them. The DNA of the CDR3 is TGCGCCAGCAGCTTCGGGACTCTTAAGGCAGATACGCAGTATTTT. This sequence encodes CASSFGTLKADTQYF.

This chain uses TRBV5-1 with TRBJ2-5; 8 nucleotides align to TRBD1. Germline loops: CDR1 SGHRS, CDR2 YFSETQ. This CDR3 region has 12 residues. The trim removed 7 bases at V and 4 bases at J, leaving 3 bases unmatched. DNA of the CDR3: TGCGCCAGCTCAACAGGGGGAGAGACCCAGTACTTC. This translates into CASSTGGETQYF.